This TCR beta chain emerged from a study of persistence of HIV-infected CD4 T cells. Study details: Blood samples, up to about 200 mL, came from multiple time points, except two leukapheresis donors sampled once.

The stimulus was an HIV-1 Gag 15-mer peptide pool, 0.85 to 1 ug/peptide/mL. Memory cells lacking CD40L and CD69 with high CD45RO were sorted. CD8-depleted PBMCs were stimulated 15 to 20 hours with anti-CD28/CD49d costimulation, CD40-blocking antibody and enfuvirtide. Germline V gene sequence: CDR1 LGHNA, CDR2 YSLEER. This CDR3 spans 15 amino acids. Trimming left V 2 bases short and J 4 bases short, with 14 bases between. This was the immunoSEQ version 4 assay in survey mode. TCRdb keeps only in-frame clones here, not all; method: immunoSEQ multiplex PCR. The sample consists of just over 40,000 clones, around 82% of them appearing once. For this clone: Antigen specificity is unknown.

The receptor's source is an adult man with HIV who was CMV-seropositive. The rearrangement uses TRBV4-3 and TRBJ1-2, with TRBD1 as a possible D gene (6 bases). The sequenced sample was CD4+ T cells sorted from PBMCs after roughly 18-hour stimulation, obtained from a patient who received antiretroviral therapy. CDR3 in DNA: TGCGCCAGCAGCCAAAATGACAGGAACTCCTATGGCTACACCTTC. This translates into CASSQNDRNSYGYTF.